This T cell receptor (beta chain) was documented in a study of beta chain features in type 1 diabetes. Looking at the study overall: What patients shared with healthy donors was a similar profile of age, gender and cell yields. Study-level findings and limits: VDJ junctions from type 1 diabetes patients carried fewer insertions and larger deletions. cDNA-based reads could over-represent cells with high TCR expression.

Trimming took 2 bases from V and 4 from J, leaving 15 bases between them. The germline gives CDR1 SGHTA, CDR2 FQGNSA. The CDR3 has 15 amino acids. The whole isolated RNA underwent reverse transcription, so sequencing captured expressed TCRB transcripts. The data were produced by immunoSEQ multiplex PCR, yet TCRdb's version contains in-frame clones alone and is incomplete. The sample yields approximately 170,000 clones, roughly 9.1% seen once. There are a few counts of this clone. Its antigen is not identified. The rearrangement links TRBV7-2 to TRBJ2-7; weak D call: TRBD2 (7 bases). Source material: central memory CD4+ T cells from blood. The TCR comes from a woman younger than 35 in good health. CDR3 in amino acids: CASSLFRGAEYEQYF. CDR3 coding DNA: TGTGCCAGCAGCTTATTTCGGGGGGCGGAGTACGAGCAGTACTTC.